Sequencing of this T cell receptor beta chain was carried out in a study of blood T cell repertoires in COVID-19. Overall study context: Spain, Italy and the United States supplied samples that represented acute and convalescent COVID-19.

This clone was seen a handful of times. Living in about two dozen US areas, the participants were between roughly 18 and 90 years of age. In the study's own analysis: Cell counts per sample came from amplifying reference gene primers. Produced via immunoSEQ multiplex PCR; TCRdb's table is partial and in-frame only. V, J and clone size were drawn from that table, and D and trimming were deduced from the DNA. The sample has fewer than 250,000 clones; 83% are singletons. The CDR3 has 15 residues. CDR1 and CDR2 from the germline V gene are SNHLY and FYNNEI. Losses at the gene ends were 8 bases for V and 4 bases for J; bases not matched to a gene: 6.

The J gene is TRBJ2-3, the V gene TRBV2, with 13 bases fitting TRBD2. Sequencing was performed on PBMCs or T cells enriched from blood (not recorded which). The TCR comes from a woman between 35 and 50 years old who had been exposed to COVID-19. In nucleotides, the CDR3 is TGTGCCAGCGGAACTAGCGGGGGGGTGGCAGATACGCAGTATTTT. Protein product: CASGTSGGVADTQYF.